The next 29 T cell receptor beta chains were all read from a single sample in a study of blood T cells in healthy people across ages. Using a J-beta primer mix together with a sample-barcoded 5' primer, a second PCR was run for roughly 7 to 12 cycles. MiXCR, run by TCRdb on the 5' RACE reads, gives a single entry per CDR3 protein. The sample holds some 1,500,000 distinct CDR3 sequences, about 42% seen once. Sequenced: blood. The receptor source for this set is a woman aged 18-29 years in good health.

This chain uses TRBV10-2 with TRBJ2-5; D call uncertain. CDR1 and CDR2 (germline): WSHSY, SAAADI. V gave up 2 bases and J gave up 11 bases, with 12 bases separating them. The CDR3 totals 12 residues. CDR3 DNA sequence: TGCGCCAGCAGTGAGCCCCAGAGTGAGCAGTACTTC. Translated: CASSEPQSEQYF.

The table lists this clonotype with a few counts. The chain carries TRBV20-1 and TRBJ1-1; D remains ambiguous. The germline V gene has CDR1 DFQATT and CDR2 SNEGSKA (reference sequence). V was cut by 0 bases and J by 6 bases, with 11 bases left in between. There are 13 residues in the CDR3. CDR3 DNA sequence: TGCAGTGCTAGAGATTTAGGTAGGGCTGAAGCTTTCTTT. Its translation: CSARDLGRAEAFF.

This clonotype was seen more than once but under ten times. V is TRBV7-9 and J is TRBJ2-5; D is possibly TRBD2 (6 bases). The CDR3 sequence is 14 residues long. Germline V CDR1 and CDR2: SEHNR, FQNEAQ (reference sequence). Trimming cost V 5 bases and J 0 bases, with 10 bases left between them. The CDR3 DNA reads TGTGCCAGCAGCACCGGAGGGTACCAAGAGACCCAGTACTTC. Its translation is CASSTGGYQETQYF.

V and J are TRBV25-1 and TRBJ2-1; D remains ambiguous. The length of the CDR3 is 11 residues. With 8 bases removed from V and 0 bases from J, the gap between germline ends came to 2 bases. Germline V CDR1 and CDR2: MGHDK, SYGVNS. For the CDR3, the DNA is TGTGCCAGCGCCTCCTACAATGAGCAGTTCTTC. The encoded protein is CASASYNEQFF.

As to this clonotype: Sequence at one end of the junction differs from germline and may be a read error. The rearrangement joins TRBV6-5 to TRBJ1-5; the match to TRBD1 covers 10 bases. CDR1 MNHEY and CDR2 SVGAGI come from the germline V gene. This CDR3 spans 16 amino acids. The CDR3 sequence is CASSRQGAQSNQPRHF. DNA of the CDR3: TGTGCCAGCAGCCGACAGGGGGCGCAGAGCAATCAGCCCCGGCATTTT.

The genes are TRBV2 and TRBJ1-6; TRBD1 might be the D (6 bases). Germline lookup yields CDR1 SNHLY and CDR2 FYNNEI. V lost 8 bases, J lost 2 bases, and 13 bases lay in between. The CDR3 runs to 15 residues. The CDR3 sequence: CASLPDRTYNSPLHF. In DNA, the CDR3 is TGTGCCAGCCTACCGGACAGAACCTATAATTCACCCCTCCACTTT.

This clonotype was recorded a few times. The chain's CDR3 is CASGLRPAGETQYF. The CDR3, as DNA: TGTGCTAGTGGTTTGAGACCAGCGGGGGAGACCCAGTACTTC. The chain is built from TRBV12-5 and TRBJ2-5; 7 nucleotides align to TRBD2. Germline assignment: CDR1 LGHNT and CDR2 FRNRAP. J lost 5 bases, V lost 2 bases, and 5 bases had no gene match. This CDR3 spans 14 amino acids.

This chain joins TRBV9 and TRBJ1-2, with D possibly matching TRBD1 (5 bases). Germline CDR1 and CDR2: SGDLS and YYNGEE. V lost 4 bases and J 5 bases, leaving 24 bases between the germline ends. The CDR3 loop spans 17 amino acids. The CDR3 spells CASSPMEGPPGPYGYTF. CDR3 nucleotide sequence: TGTGCCAGCAGCCCCATGGAGGGTCCACCGGGACCATATGGCTACACCTTC.

V gene TRBV29-1 combines with J gene TRBJ2-7; D might be TRBD1 or TRBD2, each matching 6 bases. Germline-derived CDR1 and CDR2 are SQVTM and ANQGSEA. The germline V and J ends were trimmed by 1 base and 2 bases, with 15 bases remaining between them. The CDR3 spans 15 residues. The CDR3 nucleotides read TGCAGCGTTGAAGCGGGGGCCGTGACGACCTACGAGCAGTACTTC. This encodes CSVEAGAVTTYEQYF.

The rearrangement uses TRBV27 and TRBJ2-5; TRBD1 agrees at 7 bases. The CDR3 is 11 residues long. In germline, CDR1 is MNHEY, CDR2 SMNVEV (reference sequence). The J segment lost 11 bases and the V segment lost 6 bases, leaving 6 bases of the junction unmatched. The DNA of the CDR3 is TGTGCCAGCAGCCCCGGGACAGCGCAGTACTTC. Protein product: CASSPGTAQYF.

V gene TRBV9 combines with J gene TRBJ2-1; no clear D. The CDR3 contains 14 residues. The germline V gene has CDR1 SGDLS and CDR2 YYNGEE. V gave up 0 bases and J gave up 2 bases, with 6 bases separating them. The CDR3 is CASSVASAYNEQFF. The DNA for the CDR3 is TGTGCCAGCAGCGTAGCCTCAGCCTACAATGAGCAGTTCTTC.

The V gene is TRBV20-1, the J gene TRBJ2-5; the match to TRBD2 covers 8 bases. The CDR3 is 15 amino acids. The V gene's germline CDR1 is DFQATT and CDR2 SNEGSKA (reference sequence). Trimming at V came to 1 base and at J to 1 base, leaving 5 bases not matched to a gene. The CDR3 bases are TGCAGTGCTAGAGGGCGCGGGAGGTCCCAAGAGACCCAGTACTTC. Translation gives CSARGRGRSQETQYF.

This clonotype came up a few times. In nucleotides, the CDR3 is TGCAGTGCTTGTAGCAGTATCACAGATACGCAGTATTTT. It is translated as CSACSSITDTQYF. The chain couples TRBV20-1 to TRBJ2-3; D remains unclear. This CDR3 has 13 residues. The V end was cut by 5 bases, the J end by 2 bases, with 11 bases between. The germline V gene has CDR1 DFQATT and CDR2 SNEGSKA (reference sequence).

The gene calls are TRBV12-3 or TRBV12-4 and TRBJ1-2, with D perhaps matching TRBD1 (5 bases). V gave up 3 bases and J gave up 8 bases, with 13 bases separating them. The length of the CDR3 is 13 residues. CDR3 sequence: CASSLRAGLGYTF. The CDR3 DNA reads as TGTGCCAGCAGTTTGAGGGCAGGGTTGGGCTACACCTTC.

This clonotype was observed a handful of times. The V gene is TRBV7-2, the J gene TRBJ1-2, with TRBD1 as a possible D gene (5 bases). The germline V and J ends were trimmed by 2 bases and 4 bases, with 11 bases remaining between them. This CDR3 has 14 amino acids. The germline CDR1 and CDR2 sequences are SGHTA and FQGNSA. CDR3 loop: CASSLQRQRYGYTF. CDR3 sequence (DNA): TGTGCCAGCAGCTTACAAAGACAGCGCTATGGCTACACCTTC.

The DNA of the CDR3 is TGTGCCAGCAGCCAAGGGGCGACCTACAATGAGCAGTACTTC. Translating gives CASSQGATYNEQYF. This chain uses TRBV3-1 with TRBJ2-1; D not resolved. The J call may be faulty, since TRBJ2-7 better matches the DNA end. There are 14 residues in the CDR3. CDR1 and CDR2 from the germline V gene are LGHDT and YNNKEL (reference sequence).

The chain has TRBV29-1 and TRBJ1-2; possibly TRBD1 for D (5 bases). V was cut by 8 bases and J by 1 base, with 17 bases left in between. The CDR3 totals 14 residues. Germline CDR1 and CDR2: SQVTM and ANQGSEA. The CDR3 DNA follows: TGCAGCTATTCCGGGACGGACGATAACTATGGCTACACCTTC. This codes for CSYSGTDDNYGYTF.

Only one count was recorded for this clonotype. J is TRBJ1-4 and V is TRBV7-9, with D unresolved. V shed 2 bases and J shed 10 bases, with 11 bases lying between them. This CDR3 spans 13 amino acids. CDR1 is SEHNR, CDR2 FQNEAQ, per germline (reference sequence). Here the CDR3 DNA reads TGTGCCAGCAGCTTACCACTGAACGGAAAACTGTTTTTT. Its protein is CASSLPLNGKLFF.

This clonotype was found a few times. The V and J genes are TRBV5-6 and TRBJ1-5; TRBD1 agrees at 7 bases. Trimming cost V 4 bases and J 0 bases; bases outside gene matches: 13. Germline CDR1 is SGHDT and CDR2 is YYEEEE. CDR3 length: 18 amino acids. The CDR3, as DNA: TGTGCCAGCAGCCCCCTGACAGGGACCCACTCTAGCAATCAGCCCCAGCATTTT. It is translated as CASSPLTGTHSSNQPQHF.

The rearrangement links TRBV5-1 to TRBJ1-2, with 9 bases identical to TRBD1. Germline V gene data show CDR1 as SGHRS and CDR2 as YFSETQ. The CDR3 has 16 amino acids. J gave up 4 bases and V 4 bases, and 11 bases lay outside the gene matches. In DNA form, the CDR3 reads TGCGCCAGCAGCGTAATTCCGGGACAGGGAATCTATGGCTACACCTTC. Encoded protein: CASSVIPGQGIYGYTF.

The rearrangement joins TRBV12-3 or TRBV12-4 to TRBJ2-7; perhaps TRBD1 as D (6 bases). The J call may be incorrect, as the DNA end agrees better with TRBJ2-5. CDR3 length: 14 residues. CDR3 region: CASTITGLEETQYF. CDR3 in DNA: TGTGCCAGCACCATCACAGGGTTGGAAGAGACCCAGTACTTC.

The chain combines TRBV6-6 with TRBJ2-3; D unclear. The CDR3 loop spans 17 amino acids. Trimming took 2 bases from V and 6 from J, leaving 21 bases between them. Germline V gives CDR1 MNHNY, CDR2 SVGAGI (reference sequence). CDR3 bases: TGTGCCAGCAGTTACCCTGACTCCCAGTTTCTTGGGGATACGCAGTATTTT. This gives the protein CASSYPDSQFLGDTQYF.

The chain is built from TRBV20-1 and TRBJ2-7, with D perhaps TRBD1 or TRBD2 (6 bases each). This CDR3 has 13 amino acids. Per the germline V gene, CDR1 is DFQATT and CDR2 is SNEGSKA (reference sequence). V lost 6 bases and J 7 bases, leaving 19 bases between the germline ends. CDR3 sequence reads: CSARGGRALEQYF. Written as DNA, the CDR3 is TGCAGTGCCCGAGGGGGGCGGGCTTTGGAGCAGTACTTC.

This clonotype was seen only a few times. The rearrangement links TRBV5-1 to TRBJ2-7; 7 bases map to TRBD1. The V gene end was trimmed by 4 bases and the J gene end by 0 bases; junction bases not matched to a gene: 10. Per germline, CDR1 SGHRS and CDR2 YFSETQ. This CDR3 is 16 amino acids long. CDR3 DNA: TGCGCCAGCAGCGGAGGAACGGGACAGCTCTCCTACGAGCAGTACTTC. This encodes CASSGGTGQLSYEQYF.

The CDR3 region is CASVVTGRNQPQHF. The DNA of the CDR3 is TGTGCCAGCGTTGTTACAGGGCGTAATCAGCCCCAGCATTTT. V and J are TRBV28 and TRBJ1-5; perhaps TRBD1 as D (6 bases). V lost 8 bases and J lost 4, with 15 bases in between. The germline CDR1 and CDR2 sequences are MDHEN and SYDVKM. The CDR3 is made up of 14 amino acids. The entire variable domain, with the rest obtained from reference TRBV28 and TRBJ1-5, is as follows: DVKVTQSSRYLVKRTGEKVFLECVQDMDHENMFWYRQDPGLGLRLIYFSYDVKMKEKGDIPEGYSVSREKKERFSLILESASTNQTSMYLCASVVTGRNQPQHFGDGTRLSIL.

The rearrangement links TRBV5-1 to TRBJ1-1; a weak D match, TRBD1 (6 bases). CDR1 is SGHRS and CDR2 is YFSETQ in the germline V gene. V gave up 4 bases and J gave up 4 bases, with 11 bases separating them. CDR3 length equals 13 residues. The CDR3 region is CASSQQGSTEAFF. The CDR3, as DNA: TGCGCCAGCAGCCAACAGGGAAGCACTGAAGCTTTCTTT.

Only a few counts were recorded for this clonotype. The J gene is TRBJ2-7, the V gene TRBV7-6; no reliable D call. Germline V gives CDR1 SGHVS, CDR2 FNYEAQ. V was shortened by 1 base and J by 2 bases, with 18 bases between the two germline ends. This CDR3 is built from 17 residues. CDR3 in DNA: TGTGCCAGCAGCTTAGGTCCAGGAGAGAATGCCCCCTACGAGCAGTACTTC. Its translation: CASSLGPGENAPYEQYF.

This sequence joins TRBV20-1 and TRBJ2-5; the D gene is possibly TRBD2 (5 bases). The germline V gene encodes CDR1 DFQATT and CDR2 SNEGSKA (reference sequence). V lost 6 bases, J lost 11 bases, and 25 bases lay in between. The CDR3 spans 14 residues. The CDR3 coding sequence is TGCAGTGCCCGGGAAAGGACCCATCGGGATGAGCAGTACTTC. Translated, it gives CSARERTHRDEQYF.

Concerning this clonotype: One end of the junction varies from germline; a read error may be responsible. The chain recombines TRBV5-5 with TRBJ1-2, with TRBD1 matching over 7 bases. The CDR3 extends over 15 amino acids. Looked up from germline, CDR1 is SGHKS and CDR2 is YYEKEE (reference sequence). The CDR3 sequence: CASSLKGGWSYDYTF. The CDR3 coding sequence is TGTGCCAGCAGCTTGAAAGGGGGCTGGAGCTATGACTACACCTTC.